This T cell receptor (beta chain) was documented in a study of T cells in Graves' hyperthyroidism and ophthalmopathy. Study-level background: Peripheral blood was drawn at first diagnosis, prior to all treatment.

V dropped 6 bases and J dropped 8 bases, with 17 bases sitting between them. The CDR3 covers 14 residues. CDR1 and CDR2 (germline): MDHEN, SYDVKM. An absence of ophthalmopathy progression within 18 months meant stable Graves' hyperthyroidism. Each 10 ml fresh peripheral blood draw supplied the PBMCs. Amplification of TCR beta CDR3 regions used RNA as the template. The HTBI primer set was used in a first-round RT-PCR of the TCR CDR3. Each CDR3 protein is one row after TCRdb ran MiXCR on the multiplex PCR reads. The repertoire has around 420,000 distinct CDR3 sequences, roughly an eighth of them found once; the top ten carry about 4.9%. This clonotype was seen a few times.

The origin of this receptor is a young woman with Graves' hyperthyroidism. V is TRBV28 and J is TRBJ2-4, with D hard to call. The sequenced sample was blood. The CDR3 loop reads CASSVGPGRDIQYF. DNA for the CDR3: TGTGCCAGCAGCGTAGGACCCGGCCGAGACATTCAGTACTTC.